This record looks at one TCR beta chain sequence and its context. The entry originates in a study of blood T cell repertoires in COVID-19. Clones were sequenced by immunoSEQ multiplex PCR, and TCRdb holds only the in-frame ones, with some missing. The sample shows fewer than 300,000 clones, 82% of them seen only once. Germline V gene lookup returns CDR1 SGDLS and CDR2 YYNGEE. The CDR3 is 14 amino acids. Trimming removed 0 bases from V and 8 bases from J, with 9 bases in between. Living in 20 to 30 US areas, the participants were between about 18 and 90 years of age. Sequenced material: PBMCs or T cells enriched from blood (not recorded which). V and J are TRBV9 and TRBJ1-6; no firm D call. The receptor's source is a man in his forties or fifties who had been exposed to COVID-19. The CDR3 sequence: CASSVGGGDSPLHF. In nucleotides, the CDR3 is TGTGCCAGCAGCGTAGGAGGCGGTGATTCACCCCTCCACTTT.